A selection of T cell receptor beta chains follows, all from one sample in a study of beta chain features in type 1 diabetes. This table comes from immunoSEQ multiplex PCR, and its TCRdb copy is limited to in-frame clones, with some not included. The sample contains approximately 23,000 clones, approximately 74% of which appear only once. Source material: Tregs from blood. Receptors were obtained from a woman in her thirties or forties in good health. The CDR3 runs from the conserved cysteine through the conserved F or W. Each record gives: clone size, J gene, V gene, D gene, CDR3 protein, CDR3 DNA. The D gene is left open where the match is weak. Only some rows state a clone size, as once, few, many or a class for expanded clones.

few | TRBJ2-1 | TRBV18 | NA | CASSPPRRIYNEQFF | TGTGCCAGCTCACCCCCCAGGAGGATATACAATGAGCAGTTCTTC
few | TRBJ1-2 | TRBV7-2 | NA | CASSLPTVNYGYTF | TGTGCCAGCAGCTTGCCGACAGTTAACTATGGCTACACCTTC
NA | TRBJ2-1 | TRBV6-9 | TRBD1 | CASTLQGGVVDEQFF | TGTGCCAGCACCCTACAGGGGGGTGTTGTCGATGAGCAGTTCTTC
NA | TRBJ1-5 | TRBV21-1 | NA | CASSTDRGLGNQPQHF | TGTGCCAGCAGCACAGACAGGGGGCTTGGCAATCAGCCCCAGCATTTT
NA | TRBJ2-3 | TRBV7-2 | NA | CASSLGGGGGFADTQYF | TGTGCCAGCAGCTTGGGAGGAGGTGGTGGGTTTGCAGATACGCAGTATTTT
NA | TRBJ1-6 | TRBV6-6 | TRBD1 | CASSNRDRVVSPLHF | TGTGCCAGCAGTAACCGGGACAGGGTAGTCTCACCCCTCCACTTT
NA | TRBJ2-5 | TRBV7-9 | NA | CASSLAPGWRETQYF | TGTGCCAGCAGCTTAGCTCCGGGGTGGAGAGAGACCCAGTACTTC
NA | TRBJ2-7 | TRBV9 | TRBD2 | CASSAPPTSPLGEQYF | TGTGCCAGCAGCGCCCCTCCGACTAGCCCCTTAGGGGAGCAGTACTTC
NA | TRBJ2-3 | TRBV5-5 | TRBD2 | CASSLDIPGAGGPDTQYF | TGTGCCAGCAGCTTGGATATTCCAGGAGCGGGGGGGCCAGATACGCAGTATTTT
NA | TRBJ2-7 | TRBV9 | TRBD2 | CASSPGLAPSYEQYF | TGTGCCAGCAGCCCTGGACTAGCCCCCTCCTACGAGCAGTACTTC
NA | TRBJ1-2 | TRBV27 | NA | CASSLKGMRDYGYTF | TGTGCCAGCAGTTTGAAGGGTATGAGGGACTATGGCTACACCTTC
NA | TRBJ2-7 | TRBV18 | NA | CASSPDQGRTYEQYF | TGTGCCAGCTCCCCGGATCAGGGGAGAACCTACGAGCAGTACTTC
NA | TRBJ2-1 | TRBV18 | NA | CASSPWSGRTYNEQFF | TGTGCCAGCTCACCGTGGTCAGGGCGAACCTACAATGAGCAGTTCTTC
NA | TRBJ1-2 | TRBV10-1 | TRBD1 | CASSLFRDSALTRDGYTF | TGCGCCAGCAGCCTCTTTCGGGACAGCGCTCTAACTAGGGATGGCTACACCTTC
NA | TRBJ2-3 | TRBV5-1 | TRBD2 | CASSLISGASTDTQYF | TGCGCCAGCAGCTTGATTAGCGGGGCTAGCACAGATACGCAGTATTTT
NA | TRBJ1-2 | TRBV29-1 | TRBD1 | CSVLRNSGTGAFLIYGYTF | TGCAGCGTCCTACGAAATTCCGGGACAGGGGCATTCCTAATCTATGGCTACACCTTC
few | TRBJ2-3 | TRBV19 | NA | CASSPRTDTQYF | TGTGCCAGTTCCCCCAGGACAGATACGCAGTATTTT
NA | TRBJ1-5 | TRBV6-6 | NA | CASSYSSADQPQHF | TGTGCCAGCAGTTACTCATCCGCGGATCAGCCCCAGCATTTT
NA | TRBJ2-1 | TRBV18 | TRBD1 | CASSPVTGSASNEQFF | TGTGCCAGCTCACCGGTGACAGGGAGCGCTAGTAATGAGCAGTTCTTC
NA | TRBJ2-3 | TRBV9 | TRBD2 | CASNSGVHPTDTQYF | TGTGCCAGCAATAGCGGGGTCCATCCCACAGATACGCAGTATTTT
NA | TRBJ2-5 | TRBV7-2 | TRBD1 | CASSPRGPETQYF | TGTGCCAGCAGTCCTAGGGGGCCAGAGACCCAGTACTTC
NA | TRBJ2-3 | TRBV7-8 | TRBD2 | CASRVSGGAGDTQYF | TGTGCCAGCAGGGTTAGCGGGGGGGCCGGTGATACGCAGTATTTT
NA | TRBJ2-7 | TRBV11-2 | TRBD2 | CASSLVAGFSYEQYF | TGTGCCAGCAGCTTAGTAGCGGGGTTCTCCTACGAGCAGTACTTC
once | TRBJ2-3 | TRBV29-1 | NA | CSVVRGPDTQYF | TGCAGCGTTGTTAGGGGCCCAGATACGCAGTATTTT
NA | TRBJ2-2 | TRBV5-1 | TRBD2 | CASSLGGRTGELFF | TGCGCCAGCAGCTTGGGCGGGAGGACCGGGGAGCTGTTTTTT
NA | TRBJ2-3 | TRBV7-9 | TRBD2 | CASSLGSGTSRTDTQYF | TGTGCCAGCAGCTTGGGGTCCGGGACTAGCCGCACAGATACGCAGTATTTT
NA | TRBJ1-3 | TRBV6-6 | NA | CASSSLSISGNTIYF | TGTGCCAGCAGTTCCCTGTCTATCTCTGGAAACACCATATATTTT